Included here is one T cell receptor beta chain sequence, with context. Its specificity is unknown. The source of the sample is a study of cytomegalovirus exposure and HLA in healthy donors. Both 60 Vbeta primers and 13 Jbeta primers went into the PCR. Profiling relied on immunoSEQ multiplex PCR, and the TCRdb table lists in-frame clones only, not all of them. This listing includes roughly 50,000 clones. Study conclusions and caveats: Later analysis associated a missense DCLRE1C variant with TCR beta V- and J-gene trimming.

Germline CDR1 and CDR2: SGHKS and YYEKEE (reference sequence). The CDR3 has 15 residues. Trimming cost V 1 base and J 6 bases; bases outside gene matches: 7. Sequences were obtained from PBMCs. This TCR was sampled from a woman aged 40 to 55 in good health and CMV-seronegative. V is TRBV5-5 and J is TRBJ2-3; TRBD2 agrees at 8 bases. The CDR3 nucleotides read TGTGCCAGCAGCTTGAGCGGGAGAGGGGGGGATACGCAGTATTTT. It encodes CASSLSGRGGDTQYF.